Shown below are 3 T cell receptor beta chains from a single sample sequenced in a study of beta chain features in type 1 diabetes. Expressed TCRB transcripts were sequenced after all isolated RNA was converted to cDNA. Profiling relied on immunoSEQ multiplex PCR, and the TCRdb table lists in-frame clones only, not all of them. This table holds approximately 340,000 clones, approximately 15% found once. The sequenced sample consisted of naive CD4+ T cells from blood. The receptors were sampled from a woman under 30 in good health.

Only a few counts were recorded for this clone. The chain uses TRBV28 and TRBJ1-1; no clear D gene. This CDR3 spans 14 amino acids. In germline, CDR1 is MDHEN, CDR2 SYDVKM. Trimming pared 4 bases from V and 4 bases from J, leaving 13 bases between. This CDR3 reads CASSSPGGITEAFF. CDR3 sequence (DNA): TGTGCCAGCAGTTCCCCCGGAGGGATCACTGAAGCTTTCTTT.

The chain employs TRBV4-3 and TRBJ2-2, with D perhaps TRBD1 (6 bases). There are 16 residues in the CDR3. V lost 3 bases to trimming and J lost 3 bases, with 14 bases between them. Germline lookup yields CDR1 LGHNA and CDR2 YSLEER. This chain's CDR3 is CASSQGAQEDTGELFF. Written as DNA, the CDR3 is TGCGCCAGCAGCCAGGGGGCCCAGGAGGACACCGGGGAGCTGTTTTTT.

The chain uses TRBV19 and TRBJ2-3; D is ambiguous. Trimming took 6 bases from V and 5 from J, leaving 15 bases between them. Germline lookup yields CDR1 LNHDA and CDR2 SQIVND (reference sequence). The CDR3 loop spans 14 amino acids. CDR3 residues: CASSTMGLLDTQYF. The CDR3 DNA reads TGTGCCAGTAGCACAATGGGCCTCTTAGATACGCAGTATTTT.